The 4 T cell receptor beta chains given below trace back to one sample, sequenced in a study of blood T cell repertoires in COVID-19. Data came from immunoSEQ multiplex PCR; TCRdb stores just in-frame clones and leaves some out. Found here are tens of thousands of clones, 65% to 85% of them singletons; the top ten hold approximately 15%. Sequenced input: peripheral blood. These receptors came from a man between 70 and 80 years old with active COVID-19.

CDR3 sequence reads: CASSLVGGLAGVVQETQYF. As DNA, the CDR3 is TGCGCCAGCAGCTTGGTGGGGGGACTAGCGGGAGTTGTCCAAGAGACCCAGTACTTC. This chain uses TRBV5-1 with TRBJ2-5; 14 bases are a match to TRBD2. J gave up 1 base and V 0 bases, and 8 bases lay outside the gene matches. Germline V lookup: CDR1 SGHRS, CDR2 YFSETQ. CDR3 length: 19 residues.

The V call is TRBV5-1, the J call TRBJ1-1, with 7 bases that match TRBD1. The CDR3 length is 12 residues. Germline loops: CDR1 SGHRS, CDR2 YFSETQ. The V and J ends lost 0 bases and 11 bases, in that order; junction bases with no gene match: 4. The CDR3 nucleotides read TGCGCCAGCAGCTTGGTGACAGGGCATGCTTTCTTT. Protein product: CASSLVTGHAFF.

The chain joins TRBV5-1 to TRBJ1-1, with D maybe TRBD1 (5 bases). The CDR3 contains 12 residues. Germline lookup yields CDR1 SGHRS and CDR2 YFSETQ. V was pared by 0 bases and J by 5 bases, with 5 bases between. The CDR3 DNA reads as TGCGCCAGCAGCTTGGGACAGACTGAAGCTTTCTTT. Its translation is CASSLGQTEAFF.

This rearrangement joins TRBV10-3 to TRBJ2-3; TRBD2 aligns across 15 bases. Trimming took 4 bases from V and 2 from J; bases not matched to a gene: 1. The CDR3 consists of 16 residues. The germline V gene has CDR1 ENHRY and CDR2 SYGVKD. The CDR3: CAISGTSGRATDTQYF. Here the CDR3 DNA reads TGTGCCATCAGTGGGACTAGCGGGAGGGCCACAGATACGCAGTATTTT.